The 14 T cell receptor beta chains reported below all come from one sample, sequenced in a study of T cells in Graves' hyperthyroidism and ophthalmopathy. Amplified regions were TCR beta CDR3 sequences from RNA transcripts. HTBI primers were used for first-round RT-PCR of the TCR CDR3. TCRdb re-analysed the multiplex PCR reads in MiXCR, keeping a single row per CDR3 protein. The table records 700,000 to 950,000 distinct CDR3 sequences, under 45% of them present only once. The sequenced sample was blood. These receptors were obtained from a woman aged 40 to 55 with Graves' hyperthyroidism.

This clonotype was found many times. The chain couples TRBV7-9 to TRBJ2-7, with D tentatively TRBD2 (6 bases). CDR1 and CDR2 (germline): SEHNR, FQNEAQ (reference sequence). CDR3 length: 17 amino acids. V gave up 1 base and J gave up 0 bases, with 16 bases separating them. CDR3 sequence: CASSLVPRRDHSYEQYF. As DNA, the CDR3 is TGTGCCAGCAGCTTAGTGCCGAGGCGGGACCACTCCTACGAGCAGTACTTC.

This clonotype was picked up a small number of times. J is TRBJ2-2 and V is TRBV5-6; D unresolved. This CDR3 spans 14 amino acids. V lost 0 bases and J lost 7, with 10 bases in between. CDR1 is SGHDT, CDR2 YYEEEE, per germline. The CDR3 spells CASSLAPTIGELFF. CDR3 DNA: TGTGCCAGCAGCTTGGCACCGACCATCGGGGAGCTGTTTTTT.

The V gene is TRBV9, the J gene TRBJ2-2; D may be TRBD2 (6 bases). This CDR3 is 14 amino acids long. V lost 3 bases and J 4 bases, leaving 10 bases between the germline ends. Germline CDR1 SGDLS, CDR2 YYNGEE. For the CDR3, the DNA is TGTGCCAGCAGCGGACGGGGGATCACCGGGGAGCTGTTTTTT. Translation: CASSGRGITGELFF.

CDR3 loop: CASSAGRGPLYEQYF. CDR3 coding DNA: TGCGCCAGCAGCGCAGGGCGGGGTCCACTTTACGAGCAGTACTTC. The rearrangement uses TRBV5-1 and TRBJ2-7, with a possible D match to TRBD2 (6 bases). Trimming cost V 4 bases and J 4 bases, with 18 bases left between them. Germline CDR1 reads SGHRS; CDR2 reads YFSETQ. This CDR3 has 15 residues.

The chain uses TRBV10-3 and TRBJ2-7; no definite D call. The CDR3 loop spans 14 amino acids. Germline CDR1 ENHRY, CDR2 SYGVKD. V lost 6 bases to trimming and J lost 1 base, with 13 bases between them. For the CDR3, the DNA is TGTGCCATCAGCAGTTACCAGAGTTCCTACGAGCAGTACTTC. This gives the protein CAISSYQSSYEQYF.

J is TRBJ2-5 and V is TRBV7-9, with 7 bases that match TRBD2. CDR3 size: 14 residues. CDR1 and CDR2 (germline): SEHNR, FQNEAQ (reference sequence). V gave up 4 bases and J gave up 4 bases; unmatched junction bases: 6. CDR3 nucleotides: TGTGCCAGCAGCTGGGGGGGTGTTCGAGAGACCCAGTACTTC. Protein sequence: CASSWGGVRETQYF.

This clonotype was counted at least ten times. CDR3 bases: TGCAGCGTCGCCCAGAGAGGCCCCGGTCAGGCTGAAGCTTTCTTT. It translates to CSVAQRGPGQAEAFF. This rearrangement joins TRBV29-1 to TRBJ1-1; the D is unclear. CDR3 size: 15 residues. Looked up from germline, CDR1 is SQVTM and CDR2 is ANQGSEA. Trimming shortened V by 6 bases and J by 6 bases, and 23 bases separated the two germline ends.

This clonotype was detected many times. The CDR3 reads CASRVQNTEAFF. The CDR3 DNA reads TGTGCCAGTAGGGTCCAGAACACTGAAGCTTTCTTT. The rearrangement uses TRBV19 and TRBJ1-1; D ambiguous. V was cut by 6 bases and J by 1 base, with 6 bases left in between. The CDR3 covers 12 residues. CDR1 is LNHDA, CDR2 SQIVND, per germline (reference sequence). Variable domain in full (rest from reference TRBV19 and TRBJ1-1): DGGITQSPKYLFRKEGQNVTLSCEQNLNHDAMYWYRQDPGQGLRLIYYSQIVNDFQKGDIAEGYSVSREKKESFPLTVTSAQKNPTAFYLCASRVQNTEAFFGQGTRLTVV.

A few counts support this clonotype. The chain employs TRBV20-1 and TRBJ2-5; D not resolved. The V and J ends lost 4 bases and 5 bases respectively, with 5 bases between them. There are 10 residues in the CDR3. CDR1 and CDR2 from the germline V gene are DFQATT and SNEGSKA (reference sequence). The CDR3 loop reads CSAMGETQYF. CDR3 coding DNA: TGCAGTGCTATGGGTGAGACCCAGTACTTC.

This clonotype has at least ten counts. The genes are TRBV7-2 and TRBJ2-5; TRBD1 aligns across 9 bases. V lost 5 bases, J lost 4 bases, and 11 bases stayed unmatched. The germline V gene has CDR1 SGHTA and CDR2 FQGNSA. The CDR3 sequence is 16 residues long. This CDR3 is CASSLVPGQGGETQYF. The CDR3 bases are TGTGCCAGCAGCCTTGTTCCGGGACAGGGCGGAGAGACCCAGTACTTC.

For this clonotype: This clone may be a read error of a much larger clone one base away. The rearrangement uses TRBV7-6 and TRBJ1-2; possibly TRBD1 for D (5 bases). This CDR3 is built from 14 residues. The ends were cut back, 5 bases at V and 6 bases at J, with 16 bases in the middle. Germline CDR1 and CDR2: SGHVS and FNYEAQ. Written as DNA, the CDR3 is TGTGCCAGCAGCCAGGGACGGGGGGGTGATGGCTACACCTTC. Translated, it gives CASSQGRGGDGYTF.

About this clonotype: The junction departs from the called germline gene at one end, perhaps through a read error. The chain employs TRBV20-1 and TRBJ2-7; 7 bases are shared with TRBD2. CDR3 length: 9 residues. Germline CDR1 reads DFQATT; CDR2 reads SNEGSKA (reference sequence). The chain's CDR3 is CSASYAGEF. The CDR3 DNA reads TGCAGTGCTAGTTATGCGGGAGAGTTC.

This clonotype was detected many times. This sequence joins TRBV7-9 and TRBJ1-1; no firm D call. Germline V gene sequence: CDR1 SEHNR, CDR2 FQNEAQ (reference sequence). Trimming removed 3 bases from V and 2 bases from J, with 10 bases in between. This CDR3 is 14 amino acids long. The CDR3 reads CASSFWESNTEAFF. For the CDR3, the DNA is TGTGCCAGCAGCTTTTGGGAGTCTAACACTGAAGCTTTCTTT.

This clonotype has ten or more counts. This rearrangement joins TRBV7-9 to TRBJ2-5; possible D gene TRBD2, 5 bases. The CDR3 length is 15 residues. V was trimmed by 5 bases and J by 0 bases, leaving 13 bases between them. Germline V gene sequence: CDR1 SEHNR, CDR2 FQNEAQ (reference sequence). In nucleotides, the CDR3 is TGTGCCAGCAGCCCCCGAGGGCCGTACCAAGAGACCCAGTACTTC. Its translation: CASSPRGPYQETQYF.